The sample holds a few counts of the clone carrying this T cell receptor beta chain. No antigen is known for it. This entry is derived from a study of post-analysis software for immune sequencing data. Regarding the study as a whole: In patients, TRBV5-6, TRBV5-1 and TRBV20-1 belonged to roughly 5 TRBV segments found more frequently than in controls.

Germline V gene sequence: CDR1 SGHTA, CDR2 FQGNSA. Germline trimming cut 2 bases from V and 9 bases from J; bases unmatched to any gene: 14. This CDR3 has 17 residues. Incorporated into the TCR beta cDNA libraries were unique molecular identifiers, which served to reduce PCR and sequencing biases. TCRdb passed the PCR reads through MiXCR, listing each CDR3 protein once. Of around 150,000 distinct CDR3 sequences detected, under 40% appear once; the ten largest clones hold approximately 30%. The source was blood, collected after autologous hematopoietic stem cell transplantation. The chain employs TRBV7-2 and TRBJ2-3, with 10 bases aligning to TRBD2. This clonotype was obtained from a girl under 18 with multiple sclerosis. The CDR3 spells CASSLSFTSGTRGTQYF. The CDR3 bases are TGTGCCAGCAGCTTAAGTTTCACTAGCGGGACTAGGGGCACGCAGTATTTT.